This T cell receptor (beta chain) was retrieved from a study of blood T cell repertoires in COVID-19. Study context: PBMCs, B-cell-depleted T cells, or T cells provided the cDNA or gDNA that made up the material.

Sequenced by immunoSEQ multiplex PCR; TCRdb stores in-frame clones only, minus some. The data show roughly 180,000 clones, with around 88% seen just once and around 3.6% held by the top ten. Sample: PBMCs or T cells enriched from blood (not recorded which). The sequence was collected from a woman in her fifties or sixties in a cohort exposed to, infected with or recovered from COVID-19 (not recorded which).

The CDR3 region is CASGQGGEQFF. CDR3 nucleotide sequence: TGTGCCAGCGGCCAGGGCGGTGAGCAGTTCTTC. V gene TRBV28 combines with J gene TRBJ2-1; possibly TRBD1 for D (5 bases). CDR3 length equals 11 residues. V lost 8 bases, J lost 9 bases, and 11 bases lay in between. Per the germline V gene, CDR1 is MDHEN and CDR2 is SYDVKM.